This T cell receptor beta chain was captured in a study of beta chain bispecific antibodies for T cell cancers (dated by TCRdb to the early 2020s). Some background on the complete study: After T cells from healthy donors were cocultured with bispecific antibodies and T cell leukemia lines, the researchers used TRBV sequencing of the cells that survived to measure how much each TRBV family was depleted. Surface TRBV12 (TRBV12-3) was expressed by Jurkat cells, and surface TRBV5-5 was expressed by HPB-ALL cells. General findings and caveats noted by the study authors: Cross-reactivity of the anti-TRBV5-5 antibody with TRBV5-6 was attributed to high sequence similarity between the two genes. Relative to anti-CD19, the TRBV12-3 share of total TRBV signal was reduced by around 99% after anti-TRBV12 exposure, whereas a nonsignificant 36.5% decrease was observed for TRBV12-4. The TRBV-directed bispecific antibodies appeared to leave every TRBV family member untouched except the targeted genes and the closely related ones. Leukemia cell line cells were mixed with normal T cells in each sequenced sample, and most of the targeted TRBV signal was derived from the leukemia cells rather than from the normal T cells.

Libraries incorporated unique molecular identifier barcodes, which were used to quantify clonotypes. Qiagen AllPrep DNA/RNA Micro kits were used to isolate total RNA, and an Agilent TapeStation was used to check RNA quality. TCR beta libraries were constructed by 5' RACE, in which cDNA synthesis was followed by two PCR steps with TCR beta constant-region gene-specific primers. Sequencing of the TCR beta libraries was performed on an Illumina MiSeq platform. The authors' analysis ran thus. MIGEC, MiXCR and VDJtools were used for read processing. To get a clonotype's frequency, the unique molecular identifiers belonging to that clonotype were divided by all unique molecular identifiers in the sample. Any TRBV gene that IMGT lists as a pseudogene or open reading frame, and is therefore nonfunctional, such as TRBV1, TRBV12-1 and TRBV21, was left out. TCRdb trimmed public reads at Q25 via fastp, called clones via MiXCR and kept in-frame beta chains. Each entry is one CDR3 protein sequence, shown with its most common DNA and genes. TCRdb, not the authors, supplied the V and J calls. In all, the sample holds some 20,000 distinct CDR3 sequences, and approximately 1.9% of those were seen once. The ten largest clones capture about 5% of the sample.

On this clonotype: There is no known antigen for this receptor. Base-call qualities are not available, and no considerably larger clone is one nucleotide away.

Reading the label with the study, this specimen's treatment or condition is: alpha-V12: anti-TRBV12 scFv linked to anti-CD3 scFv. T cells were expanded from blood mononuclear cells for approximately three days with either the anti-CD3 antibody OKT3 or CD3/CD28 Dynabeads. The anti-TRBV12 bispecific sample was derived from a coculture of Jurkat leukemia cells with normal T cells and was compared against an anti-CD19 bispecific control coculture. The expanded T cells were grown in RPMI 1640 containing around 10% fetal bovine serum, recombinant human IL-2 (approximately 91 IU/ml) and IL-7 (about 5 ng/ml). Cocultures combined some 5 x 10^4 normal T cells with some 5 x 10^4 target cells and bispecific antibody in about 0.095 mL, incubated 15 to 20 hours at 37°C. Each bispecific antibody was composed of two single-chain variable fragments, which were expressed in a single-chain diabody format with a His tag. Effector T cells were obtained from healthy human donors, and peripheral blood mononuclear cells were isolated from leukapheresis samples by Ficoll density gradient centrifugation.

V lost 6 bases and J lost 1 base; the stretch between them is 7 bases long. The germline V gene supplies CDR1 MNHNS and CDR2 SASEGT. From the cysteine up to the phenylalanine, the CDR3 has a length of 12 residues. Only CDR3 DNA is held: 36 bases, read in frame from base 1. The rearrangement joined TRBV6-1 to TRBJ2-7, and perhaps TRBD2 as D gene, on 5 matching bases. This sample comprised healthy donor T cells cultured with leukemia cells, obtained from a culture containing a bispecific antibody targeting TCR Vbeta12. The receptor's source is a human donor in good health. Some clones in this sample may be carry-over from other donors' samples. CDR3 protein: CASRAGSYEQYF. The nucleotides read TGTGCCAGCAGGGCGGGTTCCTACGAGCAGTACTTC.